This T cell receptor (beta chain) was found in a study of cytomegalovirus exposure and HLA in healthy donors. The PCR ran on 60 Vbeta and 13 Jbeta primers. Method: immunoSEQ multiplex PCR; TCRdb's copy keeps in-frame clones and lacks some. The sample has about 230,000 clones, approximately 84% seen once. Germline CDR1 and CDR2: MNHNS and SASEGT. Trimming at V came to 1 base and at J to 3 bases, leaving 13 bases not matched to a gene. The CDR3 contains 19 residues. Sequencing input: PBMCs. The TCR originated in a woman in her 40s in good health and CMV-seronegative. The rearrangement joins TRBV6-1 to TRBJ2-3; 10 bases match TRBD2. Written as DNA, the CDR3 is TGTGCCAGCAGTGAAGTCGAGGGACTAGCGTTCGGGGGGACAGATACGCAGTATTTT. It translates to CASSEVEGLAFGGTDTQYF.